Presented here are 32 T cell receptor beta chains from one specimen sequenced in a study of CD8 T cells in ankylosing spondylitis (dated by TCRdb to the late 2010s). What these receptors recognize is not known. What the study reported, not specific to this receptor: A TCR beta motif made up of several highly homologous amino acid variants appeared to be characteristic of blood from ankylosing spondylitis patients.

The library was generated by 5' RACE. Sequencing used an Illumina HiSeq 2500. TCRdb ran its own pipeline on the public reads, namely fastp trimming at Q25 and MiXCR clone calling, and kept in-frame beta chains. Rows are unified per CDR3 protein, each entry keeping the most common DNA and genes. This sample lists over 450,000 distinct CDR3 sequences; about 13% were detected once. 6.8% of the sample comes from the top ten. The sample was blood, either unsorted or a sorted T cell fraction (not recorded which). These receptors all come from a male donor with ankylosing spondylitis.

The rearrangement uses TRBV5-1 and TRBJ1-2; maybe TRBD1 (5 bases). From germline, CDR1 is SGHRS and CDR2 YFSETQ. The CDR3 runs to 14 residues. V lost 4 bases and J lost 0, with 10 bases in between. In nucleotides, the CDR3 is TGCGCCAGCAGCGCCACAGGCTCTAACTATGGCTACACCTTC. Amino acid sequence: CASSATGSNYGYTF.

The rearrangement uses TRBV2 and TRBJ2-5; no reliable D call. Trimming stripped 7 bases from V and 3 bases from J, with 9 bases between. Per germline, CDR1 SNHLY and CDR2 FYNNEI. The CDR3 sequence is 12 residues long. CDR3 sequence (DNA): TGTGCCAGCATGGGGTTCAAAGAGACCCAGTACTTC. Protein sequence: CASMGFKETQYF.

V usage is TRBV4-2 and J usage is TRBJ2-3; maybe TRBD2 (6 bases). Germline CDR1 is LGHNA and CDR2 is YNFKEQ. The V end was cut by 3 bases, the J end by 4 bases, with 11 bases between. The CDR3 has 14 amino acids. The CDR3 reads CASSQAGPADTQYF. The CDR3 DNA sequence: TGTGCCAGCAGCCAGGCGGGACCTGCAGATACGCAGTATTTT.

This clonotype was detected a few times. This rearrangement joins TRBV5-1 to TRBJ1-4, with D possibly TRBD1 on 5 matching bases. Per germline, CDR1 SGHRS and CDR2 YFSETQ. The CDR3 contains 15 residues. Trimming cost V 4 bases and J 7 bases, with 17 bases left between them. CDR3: CASSPDGARGEKLFF. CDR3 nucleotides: TGCGCCAGCAGCCCTGACGGGGCTCGAGGTGAAAAACTGTTTTTT. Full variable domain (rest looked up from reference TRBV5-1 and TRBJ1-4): KAGVTQTPRYLIKTRGQQVTLSCSPISGHRSVSWYQQTPGQGLQFLFEYFSETQRNKGNFPGRFSGRQFSNSRSEMNVSTLELGDSALYLCASSPDGARGEKLFFGSGTQLSVL.

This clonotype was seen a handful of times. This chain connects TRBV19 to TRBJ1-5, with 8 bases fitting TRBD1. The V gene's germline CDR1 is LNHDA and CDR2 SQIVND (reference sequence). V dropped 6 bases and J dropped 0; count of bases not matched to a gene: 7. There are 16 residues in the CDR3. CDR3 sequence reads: CASRDRDLYSNQPQHF. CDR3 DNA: TGTGCCAGTAGGGACAGGGATCTTTATAGCAATCAGCCCCAGCATTTT.

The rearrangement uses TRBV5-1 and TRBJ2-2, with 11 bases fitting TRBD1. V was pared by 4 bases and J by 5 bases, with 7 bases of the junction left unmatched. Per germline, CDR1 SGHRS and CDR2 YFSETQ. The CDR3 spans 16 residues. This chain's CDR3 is CASSLDRGHLTGELFF. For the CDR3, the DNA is TGCGCCAGCAGCCTGGACAGGGGGCATCTAACCGGGGAGCTGTTTTTT.

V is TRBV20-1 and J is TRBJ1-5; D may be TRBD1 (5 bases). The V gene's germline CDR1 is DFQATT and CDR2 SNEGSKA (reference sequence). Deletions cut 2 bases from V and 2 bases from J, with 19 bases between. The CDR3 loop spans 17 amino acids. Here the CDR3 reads CSARSQGGSLGNQPQHF. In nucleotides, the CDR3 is TGCAGTGCTAGATCCCAGGGAGGGAGTTTGGGCAATCAGCCCCAGCATTTT.

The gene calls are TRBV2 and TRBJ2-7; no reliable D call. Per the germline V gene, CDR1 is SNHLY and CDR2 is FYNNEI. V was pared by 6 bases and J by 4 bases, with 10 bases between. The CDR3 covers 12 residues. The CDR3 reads CASSFTPYEQYV. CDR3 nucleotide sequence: TGTGCCAGCAGCTTTACACCGTACGAGCAGTACGTC.

The CDR3 region has the DNA TGTGCCACCAGTGAGAAGCGGGAGCGGCAAGAGACCCAGTACTTC. Its protein product is CATSEKRERQETQYF. This sequence joins TRBV24-1 and TRBJ2-5, with 8 bases fitting TRBD2. The V gene end was trimmed by 4 bases and the J gene end by 2 bases; junction bases not matched to a gene: 5. This CDR3 is 15 amino acids long. Germline V CDR1 and CDR2: KGHDR, SFDVKD.

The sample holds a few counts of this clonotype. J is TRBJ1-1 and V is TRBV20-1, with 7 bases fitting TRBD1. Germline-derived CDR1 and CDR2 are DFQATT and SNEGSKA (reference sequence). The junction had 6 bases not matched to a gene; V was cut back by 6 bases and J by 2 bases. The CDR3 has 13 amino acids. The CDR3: CSAAGTANTEAFF. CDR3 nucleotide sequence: TGCAGTGCGGCCGGGACAGCAAACACTGAAGCTTTCTTT.

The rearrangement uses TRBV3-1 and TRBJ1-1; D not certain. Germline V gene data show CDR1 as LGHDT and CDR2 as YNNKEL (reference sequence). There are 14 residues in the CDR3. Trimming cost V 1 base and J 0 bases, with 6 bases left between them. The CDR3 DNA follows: TGTGCCAGCAGCCAAGGCGGCATGAACACTGAAGCTTTCTTT. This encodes CASSQGGMNTEAFF.

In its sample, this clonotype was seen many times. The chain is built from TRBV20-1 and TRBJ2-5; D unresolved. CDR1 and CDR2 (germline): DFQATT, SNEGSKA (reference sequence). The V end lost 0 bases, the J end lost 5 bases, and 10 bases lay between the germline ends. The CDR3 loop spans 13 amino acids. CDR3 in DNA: TGCAGTGCTAGAGATTGGCAGGCGGAGACCCAGTACTTC. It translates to CSARDWQAETQYF.

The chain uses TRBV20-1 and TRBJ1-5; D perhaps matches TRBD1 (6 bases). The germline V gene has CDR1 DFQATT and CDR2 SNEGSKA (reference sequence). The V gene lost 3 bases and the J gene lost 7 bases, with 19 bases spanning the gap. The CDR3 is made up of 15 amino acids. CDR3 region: CSASTANQGNQPQHF. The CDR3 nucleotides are TGCAGTGCTAGCACAGCGAATCAGGGGAACCAGCCCCAGCATTTT.

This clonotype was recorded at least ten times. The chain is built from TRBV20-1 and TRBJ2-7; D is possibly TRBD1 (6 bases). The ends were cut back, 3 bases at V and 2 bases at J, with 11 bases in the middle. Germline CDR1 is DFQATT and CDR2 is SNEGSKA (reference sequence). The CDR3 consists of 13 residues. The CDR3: CSARRQAAYEQYF. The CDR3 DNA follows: TGCAGTGCTAGGCGACAGGCCGCCTACGAGCAGTACTTC.

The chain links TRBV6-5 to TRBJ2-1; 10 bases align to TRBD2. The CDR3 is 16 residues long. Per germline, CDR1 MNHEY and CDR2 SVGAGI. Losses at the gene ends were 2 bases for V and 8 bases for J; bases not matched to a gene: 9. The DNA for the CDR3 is TGTGCCAGCAGTTACACCGAGCGGGAGGGCCTCGATGAGCAGTTCTTC. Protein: CASSYTEREGLDEQFF.

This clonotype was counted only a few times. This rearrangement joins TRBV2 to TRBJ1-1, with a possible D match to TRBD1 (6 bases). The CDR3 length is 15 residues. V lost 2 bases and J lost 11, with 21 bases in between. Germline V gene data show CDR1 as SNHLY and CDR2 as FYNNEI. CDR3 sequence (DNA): TGTGCCAGCAGTGAAATAGGGCAGGGGAATACGTGGGCTTTCTTT. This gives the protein CASSEIGQGNTWAFF.

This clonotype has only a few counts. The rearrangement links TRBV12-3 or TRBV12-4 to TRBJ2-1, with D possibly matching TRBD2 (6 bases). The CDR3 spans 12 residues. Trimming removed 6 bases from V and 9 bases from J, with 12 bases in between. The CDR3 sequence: CASRGGGIEQFF. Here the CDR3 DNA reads TGTGCCAGCAGGGGTGGGGGGATTGAGCAGTTCTTC.

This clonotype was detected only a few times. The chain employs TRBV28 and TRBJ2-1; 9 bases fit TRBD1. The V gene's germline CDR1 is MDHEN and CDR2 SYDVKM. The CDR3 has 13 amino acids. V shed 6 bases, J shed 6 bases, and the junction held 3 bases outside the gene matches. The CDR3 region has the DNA TGTGCCAGCAGAGGACAGGGGCGCAATGAGCAGTTCTTC. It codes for CASRGQGRNEQFF.

In DNA form, the CDR3 reads TGCAGTGCTGGGGGGACAGGGGAATCACCCCTCCACTTT. Amino acids: CSAGGTGESPLHF. The chain is built from TRBV20-1 and TRBJ1-6, with 10 bases fitting TRBD1. Trimming took 5 bases from V and 10 from J; bases not matched to a gene: 5. This CDR3 has 13 residues. Germline lookup yields CDR1 DFQATT and CDR2 SNEGSKA (reference sequence).

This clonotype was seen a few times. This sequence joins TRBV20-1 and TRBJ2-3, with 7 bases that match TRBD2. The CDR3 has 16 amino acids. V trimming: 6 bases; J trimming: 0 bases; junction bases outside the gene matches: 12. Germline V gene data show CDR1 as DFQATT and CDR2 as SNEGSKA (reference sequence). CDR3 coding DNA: TGCAGTGCCCCGGGGGGACTACTTCCTAGCACAGATACGCAGTATTTT. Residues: CSAPGGLLPSTDTQYF.

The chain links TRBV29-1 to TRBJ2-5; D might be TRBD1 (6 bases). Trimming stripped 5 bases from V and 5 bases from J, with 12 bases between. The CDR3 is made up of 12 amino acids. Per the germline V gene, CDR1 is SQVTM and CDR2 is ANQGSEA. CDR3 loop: CSVYRATETQYF. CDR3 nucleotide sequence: TGCAGCGTTTACAGGGCCACGGAGACCCAGTACTTC.

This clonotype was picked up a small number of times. The CDR3 coding sequence is TGTGCCATCAGGACCGGGACTAGATTAGATGAGACCCAGTACTTC. Translated, it gives CAIRTGTRLDETQYF. The rearrangement joins TRBV10-3 to TRBJ2-5; 8 bases align to TRBD2. CDR1 and CDR2 (germline): ENHRY, SYGVKD. After removal of 6 bases from V and 5 bases from J, the junction contained 11 bases not matched to a gene. The CDR3 totals 15 residues.

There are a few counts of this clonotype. CDR3: CASRGQDGDTEAFF. DNA of the CDR3: TGCGCCAGCAGGGGACAGGACGGAGACACTGAAGCTTTCTTT. The chain is built from TRBV5-1 and TRBJ1-1; TRBD1 aligns across 8 bases. V trimming: 5 bases; J trimming: 3 bases; junction bases outside the gene matches: 6. The CDR3 is 14 residues long. Germline CDR1 reads SGHRS; CDR2 reads YFSETQ.

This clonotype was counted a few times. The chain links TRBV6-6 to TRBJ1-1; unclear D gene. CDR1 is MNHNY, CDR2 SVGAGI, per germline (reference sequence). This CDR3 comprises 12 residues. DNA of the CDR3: TGTGTAGCCCACGGCCGCGACACTGAAGCTTTCTTT. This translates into CVAHGRDTEAFF.

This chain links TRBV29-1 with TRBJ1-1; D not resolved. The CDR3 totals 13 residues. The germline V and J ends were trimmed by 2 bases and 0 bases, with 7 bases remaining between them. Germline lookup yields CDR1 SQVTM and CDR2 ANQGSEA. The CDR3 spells CSVESQVNTEAFF. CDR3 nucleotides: TGCAGCGTTGAAAGCCAAGTGAACACTGAAGCTTTCTTT. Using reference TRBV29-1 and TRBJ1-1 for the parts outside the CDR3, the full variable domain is SAVISQKPSRDICQRGTSLTIQCQVDSQVTMMFWYRQQPGQSLTLIATANQGSEATYESGFVIDKFPISRPNLTFSTLTVSNMSPEDSSIYLCSVESQVNTEAFFGQGTRLTVV.

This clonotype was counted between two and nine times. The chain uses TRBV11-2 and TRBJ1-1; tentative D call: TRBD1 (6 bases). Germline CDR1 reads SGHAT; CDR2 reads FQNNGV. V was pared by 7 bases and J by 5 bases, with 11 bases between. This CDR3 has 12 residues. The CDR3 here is CASTFQGTEAFF. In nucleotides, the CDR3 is TGTGCCAGCACCTTCCAGGGGACTGAAGCTTTCTTT.

CDR3 amino acids: CASSLTMDAYNEQFF. Written as DNA, the CDR3 is TGCGCCAGCAGCCTGACAATGGATGCCTACAATGAGCAGTTCTTC. The chain uses TRBV5-1 and TRBJ2-1; D is unresolved. V was trimmed by 4 bases and J by 2 bases, leaving 13 bases between them. CDR3 length: 15 amino acids. Germline V gene sequence: CDR1 SGHRS, CDR2 YFSETQ. Supplemented by reference TRBV5-1 and TRBJ2-1, the full variable domain reads KAGVTQTPRYLIKTRGQQVTLSCSPISGHRSVSWYQQTPGQGLQFLFEYFSETQRNKGNFPGRFSGRQFSNSRSEMNVSTLELGDSALYLCASSLTMDAYNEQFFGPGTRLTVL.

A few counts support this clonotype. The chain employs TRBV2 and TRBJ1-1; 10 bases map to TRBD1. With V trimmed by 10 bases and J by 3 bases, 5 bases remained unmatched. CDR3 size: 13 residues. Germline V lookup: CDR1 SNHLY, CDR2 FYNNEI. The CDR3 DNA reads TGTGCCAACCGGGACAGGGGTCACACTGAAGCTTTCTTT. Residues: CANRDRGHTEAFF.

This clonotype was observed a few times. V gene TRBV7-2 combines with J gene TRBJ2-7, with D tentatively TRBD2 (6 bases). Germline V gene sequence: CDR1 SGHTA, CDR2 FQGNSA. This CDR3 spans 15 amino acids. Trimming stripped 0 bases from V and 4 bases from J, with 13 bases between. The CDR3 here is CASSLAAGPEYEQYF. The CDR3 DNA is TGTGCCAGCAGCTTAGCGGCGGGACCAGAATACGAGCAGTACTTC.

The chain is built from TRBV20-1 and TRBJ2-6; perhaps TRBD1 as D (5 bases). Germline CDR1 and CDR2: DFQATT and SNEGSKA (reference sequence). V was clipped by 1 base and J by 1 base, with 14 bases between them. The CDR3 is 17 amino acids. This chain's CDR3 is CSARGTRSLSGANVLTF. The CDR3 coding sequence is TGCAGTGCTAGAGGGACACGGTCCCTATCTGGGGCCAACGTCCTGACTTTC.

The CDR3 DNA is TGTGCCACCAGTGACACCTCTCATGGGGACAATGCTCCCGATGAGCAGTTCTTC. It encodes CATSDTSHGDNAPDEQFF. J is TRBJ2-1 and V is TRBV24-1; TRBD1 might be the D (6 bases). Germline V lookup: CDR1 KGHDR, CDR2 SFDVKD. Trimming took 4 bases from V and 8 from J, leaving 26 bases between them. This CDR3 comprises 18 residues.

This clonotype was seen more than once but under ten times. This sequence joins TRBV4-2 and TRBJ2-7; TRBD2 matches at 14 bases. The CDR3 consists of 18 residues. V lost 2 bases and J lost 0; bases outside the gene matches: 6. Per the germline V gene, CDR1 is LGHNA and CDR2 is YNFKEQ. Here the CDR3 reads CASSQPGLAGVPSYEQYV. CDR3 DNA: TGTGCCAGCAGCCAACCGGGACTAGCGGGAGTTCCCTCCTACGAGCAGTACGTC.